The next 32 T cell receptor beta chains were all read from a single sample in a study of identical twins. A single record per CDR3 protein comes from TCRdb applying MiXCR to the 5' RACE reads. Here the sample spans around 550,000 distinct CDR3 sequences, around 15% being singletons. These data also featured in a second study, about yellow fever vaccine responses in identical twins.

The sample taken for sequencing was CD4+ T cells sorted from blood. The receptors originated from a woman aged 18-29 years in good health.

The V and J genes are TRBV5-1 and TRBJ1-1, with D perhaps TRBD1 (6 bases). V dropped 4 bases and J dropped 5 bases, with 12 bases sitting between them. The CDR3 totals 13 residues. The germline V gene has CDR1 SGHRS and CDR2 YFSETQ. CDR3 sequence reads: CASSEQGRTEAFF. CDR3 DNA sequence: TGCGCCAGCAGCGAACAGGGTAGGACTGAAGCTTTCTTT.

This clonotype was seen a handful of times. The chain carries TRBV3-1 and TRBJ2-4; the D gene is possibly TRBD2 (5 bases). The CDR3 is 15 amino acids. Germline CDR1 and CDR2: LGHDT and YNNKEL (reference sequence). The V end lost 4 bases, the J end lost 5 bases, and 15 bases lay between the germline ends. The CDR3 protein is CASSPSRWPENIQYF. The CDR3 DNA follows: TGTGCCAGCAGCCCTAGCCGTTGGCCCGAAAACATTCAGTACTTC.

The chain has TRBV27 and TRBJ2-5; D ambiguous. Germline values: CDR1 MNHEY, CDR2 SMNVEV (reference sequence). This CDR3 is built from 12 residues. Between the trimmed V and J ends, which lost 8 bases and 4 bases, there was a span of 11 bases. The DNA of the CDR3 is TGTGCCAGCCGAAAGGAGAGAGAGACCCAGTACTTC. Amino acids: CASRKERETQYF.

This sequence joins TRBV6-2 or TRBV6-3 and TRBJ2-1; D is undetermined. CDR1 MNHEY and CDR2 SVGEGT come from the germline V gene. This CDR3 is built from 13 residues. V was shortened by 5 bases and J by 0 bases, with 5 bases between the two germline ends. The CDR3 bases are TGTGCCAGCAGTCGGCTCTCCTACAATGAGCAGTTCTTC. Translation gives CASSRLSYNEQFF.

This clonotype was seen a few times. The chain carries TRBV12-3 or TRBV12-4 and TRBJ2-6; D gene unclear. Trimming removed 8 bases from V and 0 bases from J, with 5 bases in between. The CDR3 is 13 residues long. The CDR3 DNA is TGTGCCAGCCGCCACTCTGGGGCCAACGTCCTGACTTTC. As protein: CASRHSGANVLTF.

This clonotype was seen more than once but under ten times. The V gene is TRBV5-1, the J gene TRBJ2-1, with D uncertain. In germline, CDR1 is SGHRS, CDR2 YFSETQ. V was pared by 0 bases and J by 6 bases, with 13 bases between. This CDR3 is 15 amino acids long. The CDR3 coding sequence is TGCGCCAGCAGCTTGGGACGGACCAGCGCCAATGAGCAGTTCTTC. It specifies CASSLGRTSANEQFF.

This clonotype has ten or more counts. This chain uses TRBV12-3 or TRBV12-4 with TRBJ1-5; TRBD1 matches at 8 bases. After removal of 6 bases from V and 5 bases from J, the junction contained 12 bases not matched to a gene. The length of the CDR3 is 16 residues. The CDR3 DNA reads TGTGCCAGCAGACTATCGGGGACAGGCAGACATCAGCCCCAGCATTTT. It yields the protein CASRLSGTGRHQPQHF.

Here the CDR3 DNA reads TGTGCCAGCTCACCCGGGGGTGAGGCCAACACTGAAGCTTTCTTT. This codes for CASSPGGEANTEAFF. V and J are TRBV18 and TRBJ1-1; D may be TRBD1 (5 bases). Germline CDR1 KGHSH, CDR2 LQKENI. CDR3 length equals 15 residues. Trimming cost V 3 bases and J 2 bases, with 13 bases left between them.

The CDR3 sequence is CASKGTYNEQFF. DNA of the CDR3: TGTGCCAGCAAGGGGACCTACAATGAGCAGTTCTTC. The V call is TRBV28, the J call TRBJ2-1; maybe TRBD1 (5 bases). The CDR3 sequence is 12 residues long. Germline assignment: CDR1 MDHEN and CDR2 SYDVKM. Trimming removed 7 bases at V and 2 bases at J, with 6 bases between.

V usage is TRBV20-1 and J usage is TRBJ2-1, with TRBD2 as a possible D gene (6 bases). From germline, CDR1 is DFQATT and CDR2 SNEGSKA (reference sequence). Trimming stripped 1 base from V and 5 bases from J, with 18 bases between. The CDR3 is made up of 16 amino acids. CDR3 bases: TGCAGTGCTAGAGCCCCAGCGGGTAGACCCCACAATGAGCAGTTCTTC. Translating it yields CSARAPAGRPHNEQFF.

Many counts were recorded for this clonotype. V usage is TRBV5-1 and J usage is TRBJ1-2, with a tentative D call TRBD1 (5 bases). Trimming took 4 bases from V and 4 from J, leaving 17 bases between them. CDR1 and CDR2 from the germline V gene are SGHRS and YFSETQ. The CDR3 is 15 amino acids. The CDR3 nucleotides are TGCGCCAGCAGCCTGGGACGGAATTTGGGCTATGGCTACACCTTC. Residues: CASSLGRNLGYGYTF.

V is TRBV7-3 and J is TRBJ2-2; D is undetermined. The CDR3 runs to 13 residues. V gave up 5 bases and J gave up 5 bases, with 9 bases separating them. The germline CDR1 and CDR2 sequences are SGHTA and FQGTGA. CDR3 DNA: TGTGCCAGCAGCAACGATGTTACCGGGGAGCTGTTTTTT. It is translated as CASSNDVTGELFF.

The chain uses TRBV5-5 and TRBJ2-3, with 9 positions matching TRBD1. CDR3 size: 18 residues. Trimming at V came to 5 bases and at J to 3 bases, leaving 16 bases not matched to a gene. The germline gives CDR1 SGHKS, CDR2 YYEKEE (reference sequence). The CDR3 sequence is CASRLSSPGQGRTDTQYF. CDR3 sequence (DNA): TGTGCCAGCAGGCTCTCGTCTCCGGGACAGGGTAGGACAGATACGCAGTATTTT.

This clonotype has ten or more counts. The chain employs TRBV29-1 and TRBJ2-3; 8 bases are shared with TRBD2. Germline CDR1 SQVTM, CDR2 ANQGSEA. Germline trimming cut 5 bases from V and 0 bases from J; bases unmatched to any gene: 1. The CDR3 is made up of 13 amino acids. CDR3 protein: CSVSSGSTDTQYF. DNA of the CDR3: TGCAGCGTTTCTAGCGGGAGCACAGATACGCAGTATTTT.

This clonotype appeared a few times. The V call is TRBV12-3 or TRBV12-4, the J call TRBJ2-7; TRBD1 aligns across 7 bases. V shed 5 bases, J shed 2 bases, and the junction held 9 bases outside the gene matches. CDR3 length equals 15 residues. In nucleotides, the CDR3 is TGTGCCAGCAGTGCCGGACAGGTTGGAGCCTACGAGCAGTACTTC. It is translated as CASSAGQVGAYEQYF.

The J gene is TRBJ1-2, the V gene TRBV2, with D perhaps TRBD1 (6 bases). The CDR3 is 16 amino acids. Germline CDR1 SNHLY, CDR2 FYNNEI. The V gene lost 6 bases and the J gene lost 5 bases, with 22 bases spanning the gap. Here the CDR3 reads CASSADRLLQVYGYTF. The CDR3 coding sequence is TGTGCCAGCAGCGCCGACAGGCTGCTACAGGTTTATGGCTACACCTTC.

DNA of the CDR3: TGTGCCAGCAGCCAAGGCTTCCGGGACAGGAACACTGAAGCTTTCTTT. It encodes CASSQGFRDRNTEAFF. This rearrangement joins TRBV3-1 to TRBJ1-1; TRBD1 agrees at 7 bases. This CDR3 region has 16 residues. The junction had 6 bases not matched to a gene; V was cut back by 1 base and J by 1 base. Per the germline V gene, CDR1 is LGHDT and CDR2 is YNNKEL (reference sequence).

There are many counts of this clonotype. The rearrangement links TRBV3-1 to TRBJ2-1; 7 bases match TRBD2. This CDR3 contains 15 residues. V trimming: 4 bases; J trimming: 6 bases; junction bases outside the gene matches: 9. Germline CDR1 reads LGHDT; CDR2 reads YNNKEL (reference sequence). The CDR3 sequence: CASSPTGLVSNEQFF. The CDR3 bases are TGTGCCAGCAGCCCCACCGGACTAGTCAGCAATGAGCAGTTCTTC.

V usage is TRBV6-5 and J usage is TRBJ2-2; D is possibly TRBD1 (6 bases). Germline V lookup: CDR1 MNHEY, CDR2 SVGAGI. V was trimmed by 4 bases and J by 1 base, leaving 13 bases between them. The CDR3 spans 16 residues. The CDR3 DNA reads as TGTGCCAGCAGTTTACAGGGTCCCCGGAACACCGGGGAGCTGTTTTTT. Translating it yields CASSLQGPRNTGELFF.

This clonotype was counted a few times. The chain employs TRBV6-2 or TRBV6-3 and TRBJ2-2; D may be TRBD1 (6 bases). The CDR3 covers 15 residues. Germline V gives CDR1 MNHEY, CDR2 SVGEGT. V was pared by 7 bases and J by 4 bases, with 16 bases between. CDR3 DNA: TGTGCCAGCACTAAATCGGGACATCTCACCGGGGAGCTGTTTTTT. The encoded protein is CASTKSGHLTGELFF.

Only a few counts were recorded for this clonotype. The rearrangement joins TRBV4-1 to TRBJ2-7, with 7 bases lining up with TRBD2. V lost 1 base and J lost 3; bases outside the gene matches: 3. The germline gives CDR1 MGHRA, CDR2 YSYEKL. This CDR3 spans 14 amino acids. The CDR3 region is CASSQGGGFYEQYF. Here the CDR3 DNA reads TGCGCCAGCAGCCAAGGGGGGGGTTTCTACGAGCAGTACTTC.

There are a few counts of this clonotype. The rearrangement links TRBV2 to TRBJ1-4, with TRBD1 matching over 7 bases. The CDR3 is made up of 14 amino acids. Per germline, CDR1 SNHLY and CDR2 FYNNEI. V trimming: 6 bases; J trimming: 13 bases; junction bases outside the gene matches: 14. CDR3 loop: CASRARDRISGLFF. CDR3 nucleotide sequence: TGTGCCAGCAGGGCCCGGGACAGAATCTCAGGACTGTTTTTT. The entire variable domain, with the rest obtained from reference TRBV2 and TRBJ1-4, is as follows: EPEVTQTPSHQVTQMGQEVILRCVPISNHLYFYWYRQILGQKVEFLVSFYNNEISEKSEIFDDQFSVERPDGSNFTLKIRSTKLEDSAMYFCASRARDRISGLFFGSGTQLSVL.

This clonotype has just a few counts. V usage is TRBV5-1 and J usage is TRBJ2-1; 7 bases line up with TRBD2. Germline assignment: CDR1 SGHRS and CDR2 YFSETQ. J lost 9 bases, V lost 4 bases, and 10 bases had no gene match. The CDR3 loop spans 14 amino acids. The CDR3 loop is CASSLISGHFEQFF. The CDR3 DNA follows: TGCGCCAGCAGCCTGATTAGCGGGCACTTTGAGCAGTTCTTC.

The V call is TRBV5-1, the J call TRBJ2-7, with 9 bases that match TRBD1. The germline CDR1 and CDR2 sequences are SGHRS and YFSETQ. V lost 4 bases, J lost 4 bases, and 9 bases stayed unmatched. The CDR3 sequence is 15 residues long. The CDR3: CASSPMPGQGYEQYF. DNA of the CDR3: TGCGCCAGCAGCCCAATGCCGGGACAGGGTTACGAGCAGTACTTC.

This chain connects TRBV20-1 to TRBJ1-5; no reliable D call. The V and J ends lost 3 bases and 0 bases respectively, with 12 bases between them. Germline loops: CDR1 DFQATT, CDR2 SNEGSKA (reference sequence). The CDR3 runs to 15 residues. CDR3 coding DNA: TGCAGTGCTAGCGAAGACTCTTATAGCAATCAGCCCCAGCATTTT. It yields the protein CSASEDSYSNQPQHF.

This clonotype showed up just a few times. The chain recombines TRBV5-1 with TRBJ2-3; TRBD2 matches 8 bases. The germline V gene has CDR1 SGHRS and CDR2 YFSETQ. The CDR3 is 15 amino acids. Trimming took 4 bases from V and 2 from J; bases not matched to a gene: 6. This CDR3 reads CASSPGGANTDTQYF. The CDR3 nucleotides read TGCGCCAGCAGCCCGGGGGGGGCAAACACAGATACGCAGTATTTT.

This clonotype was found a few times. The chain employs TRBV6-1 and TRBJ2-7; D is unresolved. The V gene's germline CDR1 is MNHNS and CDR2 SASEGT. This CDR3 contains 13 residues. Deletions cut 5 bases from V and 2 bases from J, with 10 bases between. The CDR3 DNA follows: TGTGCCAGCAGTCGAAGTTCTGCCTACGAGCAGTACTTC. Its protein product is CASSRSSAYEQYF.

This clonotype turned up a few times. The chain employs TRBV14 and TRBJ2-1; D may be TRBD2 (6 bases). The CDR3 covers 13 residues. Trimming removed 1 base from V and 7 bases from J, with 8 bases in between. The germline gives CDR1 SGHDN, CDR2 FVKESK. CDR3 nucleotides: TGTGCCAGCAGCCAAGCTGGGGGGAATGAGCAGTTCTTC. As protein: CASSQAGGNEQFF.

This clonotype has only a few counts. V gene TRBV28 combines with J gene TRBJ1-5, with a weak D call TRBD1 (6 bases). The CDR3 is made up of 14 amino acids. Germline loops: CDR1 MDHEN, CDR2 SYDVKM. V was clipped by 3 bases and J by 3 bases, with 9 bases between them. In DNA, the CDR3 is TGTGCCAGCAGTTTCATGGGGGCCAATCAGCCCCAGCATTTT. As protein: CASSFMGANQPQHF.

This rearrangement joins TRBV11-2 to TRBJ2-1; 9 bases map to TRBD2. The V segment lost 1 base and the J segment 2 bases; nucleotides outside the gene matches: 6. The germline gives CDR1 SGHAT, CDR2 FQNNGV. The CDR3 sequence is 17 residues long. The CDR3 region is CASSLVRTSDPYNEQFF. For the CDR3, the DNA is TGTGCCAGCAGCTTAGTGAGGACTAGCGACCCCTACAATGAGCAGTTCTTC.

The chain couples TRBV20-1 to TRBJ1-1; 7 nucleotides line up with TRBD1. Germline values: CDR1 DFQATT, CDR2 SNEGSKA (reference sequence). The CDR3 spans 12 residues. Unmatched junction bases numbered 0, after V lost 4 bases and J lost 1 base. For the CDR3, the DNA is TGCAGTGCTAACAGGGGGAACACTGAAGCTTTCTTT. It translates to CSANRGNTEAFF.

The chain employs TRBV10-3 and TRBJ2-7; no reliable D call. The CDR3 sequence is 15 residues long. Deletions cut 1 base from V and 2 bases from J, with 12 bases between. Germline values: CDR1 ENHRY, CDR2 SYGVKD. The CDR3 loop is CAISEWVGNTYEQYV. The CDR3 coding sequence is TGTGCCATCAGTGAGTGGGTAGGGAATACCTACGAGCAGTACGTC.